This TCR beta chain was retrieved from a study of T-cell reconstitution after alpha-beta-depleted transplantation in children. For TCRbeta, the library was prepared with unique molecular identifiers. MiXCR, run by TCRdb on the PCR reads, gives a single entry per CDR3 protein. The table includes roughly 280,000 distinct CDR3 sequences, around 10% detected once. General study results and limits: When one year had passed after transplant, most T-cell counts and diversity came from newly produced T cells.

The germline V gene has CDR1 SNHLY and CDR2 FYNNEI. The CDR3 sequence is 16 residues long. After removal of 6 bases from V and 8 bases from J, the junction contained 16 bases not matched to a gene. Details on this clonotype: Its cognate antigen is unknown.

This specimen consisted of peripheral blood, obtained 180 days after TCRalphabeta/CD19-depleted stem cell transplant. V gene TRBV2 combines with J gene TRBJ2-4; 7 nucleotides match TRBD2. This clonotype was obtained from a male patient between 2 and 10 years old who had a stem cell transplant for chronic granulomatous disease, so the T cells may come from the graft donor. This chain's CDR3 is CASSEQTGTKRDIQYF. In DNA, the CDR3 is TGTGCCAGCAGCGAGCAAACCGGGACTAAAAGAGACATTCAGTACTTC.